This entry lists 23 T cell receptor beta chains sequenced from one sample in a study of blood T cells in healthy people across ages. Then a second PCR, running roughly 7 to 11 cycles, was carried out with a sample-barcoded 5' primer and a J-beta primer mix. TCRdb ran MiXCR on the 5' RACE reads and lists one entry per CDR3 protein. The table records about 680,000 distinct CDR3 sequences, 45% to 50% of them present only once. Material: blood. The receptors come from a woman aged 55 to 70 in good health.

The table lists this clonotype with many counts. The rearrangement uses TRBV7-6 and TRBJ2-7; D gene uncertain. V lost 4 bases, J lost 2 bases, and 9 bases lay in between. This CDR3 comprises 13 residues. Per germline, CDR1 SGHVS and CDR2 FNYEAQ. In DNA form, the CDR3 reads TGTGCCAGCAGCTCAGCAGCAACCTACGAGCAGTACTTC. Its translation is CASSSAATYEQYF.

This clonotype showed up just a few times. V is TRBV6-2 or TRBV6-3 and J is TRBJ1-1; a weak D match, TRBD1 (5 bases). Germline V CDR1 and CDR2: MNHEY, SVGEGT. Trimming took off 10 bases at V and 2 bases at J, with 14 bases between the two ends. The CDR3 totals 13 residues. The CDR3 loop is CAIQTAKNTEAFF. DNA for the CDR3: TGTGCCATTCAGACAGCGAAAAACACTGAAGCTTTCTTT.

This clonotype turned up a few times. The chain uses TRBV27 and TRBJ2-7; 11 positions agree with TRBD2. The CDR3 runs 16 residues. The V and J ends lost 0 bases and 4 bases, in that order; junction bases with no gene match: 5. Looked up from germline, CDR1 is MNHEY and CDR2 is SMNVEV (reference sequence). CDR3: CASSLSTSGSRYEQYF. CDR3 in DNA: TGTGCCAGCAGTTTATCTACTAGCGGGAGTCGTTACGAGCAGTACTTC.

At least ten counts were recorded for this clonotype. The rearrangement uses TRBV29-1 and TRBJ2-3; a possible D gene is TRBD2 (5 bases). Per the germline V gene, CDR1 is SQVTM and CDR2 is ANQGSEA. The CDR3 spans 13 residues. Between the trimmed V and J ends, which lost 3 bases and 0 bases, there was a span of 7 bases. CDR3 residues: CSVDGESTDTQYF. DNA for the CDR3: TGCAGCGTTGACGGGGAGAGCACAGATACGCAGTATTTT.

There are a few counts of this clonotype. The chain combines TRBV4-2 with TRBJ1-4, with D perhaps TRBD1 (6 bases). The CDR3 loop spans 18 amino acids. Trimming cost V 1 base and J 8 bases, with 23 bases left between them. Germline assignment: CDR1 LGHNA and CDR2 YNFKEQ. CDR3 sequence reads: CASSQVRPTGRFGEKLFF. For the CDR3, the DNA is TGTGCCAGCAGCCAAGTAAGACCGACAGGACGTTTTGGCGAAAAACTGTTTTTT.

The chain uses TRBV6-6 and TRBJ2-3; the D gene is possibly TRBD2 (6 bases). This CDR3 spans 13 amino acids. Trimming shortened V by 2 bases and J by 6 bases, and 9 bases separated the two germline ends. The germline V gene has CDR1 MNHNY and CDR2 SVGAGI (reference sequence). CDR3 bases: TGTGCCAGCAGTTACGGGGGGTTCGATACGCAGTATTTT. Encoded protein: CASSYGGFDTQYF.

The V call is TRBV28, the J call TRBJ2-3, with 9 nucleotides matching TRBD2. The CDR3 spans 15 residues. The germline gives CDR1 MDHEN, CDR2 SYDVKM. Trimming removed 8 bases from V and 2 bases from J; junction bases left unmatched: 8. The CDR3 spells CASAETSGLTDTQYF. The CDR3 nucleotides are TGTGCCAGCGCTGAGACTAGCGGACTCACAGATACGCAGTATTTT.

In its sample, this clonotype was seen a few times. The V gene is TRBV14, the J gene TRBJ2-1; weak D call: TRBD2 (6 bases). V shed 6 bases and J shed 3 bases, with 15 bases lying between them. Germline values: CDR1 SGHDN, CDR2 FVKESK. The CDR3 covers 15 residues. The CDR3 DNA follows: TGTGCCAGCAGACGTAGCGGAGAGTTCTACAATGAGCAGTTCTTC. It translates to CASRRSGEFYNEQFF. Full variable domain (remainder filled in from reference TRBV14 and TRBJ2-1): EAGVTQFPSHSVIEKGQTVTLRCDPISGHDNLYWYRRVMGKEIKFLLHFVKESKQDESGMPNNRFLAERTGGTYSTLKVQPAELEDSGVYFCASRRSGEFYNEQFFGPGTRLTVL.

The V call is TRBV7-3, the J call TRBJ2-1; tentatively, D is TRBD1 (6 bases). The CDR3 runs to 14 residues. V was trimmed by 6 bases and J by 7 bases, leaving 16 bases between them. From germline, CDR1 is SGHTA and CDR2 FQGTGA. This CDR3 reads CASSSAGETNEQFF. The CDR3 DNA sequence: TGTGCCAGCAGTTCGGCAGGGGAAACGAATGAGCAGTTCTTC.

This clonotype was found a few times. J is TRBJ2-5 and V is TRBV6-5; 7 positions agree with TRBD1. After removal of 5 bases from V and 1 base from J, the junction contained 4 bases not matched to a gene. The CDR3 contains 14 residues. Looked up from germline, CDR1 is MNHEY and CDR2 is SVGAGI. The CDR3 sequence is CASSRDSRQETQYF. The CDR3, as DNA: TGTGCCAGCAGTAGGGACAGCCGCCAAGAGACCCAGTACTTC.

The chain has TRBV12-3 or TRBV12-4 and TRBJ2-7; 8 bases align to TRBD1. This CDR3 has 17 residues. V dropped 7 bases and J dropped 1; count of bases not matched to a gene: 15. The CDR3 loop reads CASTLVGQGAGSYEQYF. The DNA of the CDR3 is TGTGCCAGCACCTTGGTGGGGCAGGGGGCCGGTTCCTACGAGCAGTACTTC.

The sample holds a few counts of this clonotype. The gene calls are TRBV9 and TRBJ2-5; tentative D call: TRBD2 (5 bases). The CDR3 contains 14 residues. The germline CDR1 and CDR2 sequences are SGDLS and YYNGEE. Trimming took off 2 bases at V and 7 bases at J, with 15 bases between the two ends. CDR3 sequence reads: CASSVEGGPTTQYF. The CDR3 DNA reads TGTGCCAGCAGCGTCGAAGGAGGACCAACGACCCAGTACTTC.

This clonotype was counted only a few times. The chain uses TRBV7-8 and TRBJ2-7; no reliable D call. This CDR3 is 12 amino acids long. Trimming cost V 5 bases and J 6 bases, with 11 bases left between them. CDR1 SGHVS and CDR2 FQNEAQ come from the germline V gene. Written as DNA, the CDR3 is TGTGCCAGCAGCCGAGCCCTAGGCGAGCAGTACTTC. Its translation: CASSRALGEQYF.

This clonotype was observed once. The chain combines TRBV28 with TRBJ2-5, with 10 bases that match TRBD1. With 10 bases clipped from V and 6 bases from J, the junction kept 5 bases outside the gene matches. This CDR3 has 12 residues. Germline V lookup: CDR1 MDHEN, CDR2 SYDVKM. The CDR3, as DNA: TGTGCCACCGCGACAGGGGGCAAGACCCAGTACTTC. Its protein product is CATATGGKTQYF.

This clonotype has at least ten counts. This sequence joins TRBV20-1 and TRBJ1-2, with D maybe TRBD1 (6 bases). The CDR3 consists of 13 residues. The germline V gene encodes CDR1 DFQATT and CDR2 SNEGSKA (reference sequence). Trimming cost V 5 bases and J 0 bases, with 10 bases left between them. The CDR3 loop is CSAWDKTNYGYTF. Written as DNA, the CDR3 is TGCAGTGCTTGGGACAAAACTAACTATGGCTACACCTTC.

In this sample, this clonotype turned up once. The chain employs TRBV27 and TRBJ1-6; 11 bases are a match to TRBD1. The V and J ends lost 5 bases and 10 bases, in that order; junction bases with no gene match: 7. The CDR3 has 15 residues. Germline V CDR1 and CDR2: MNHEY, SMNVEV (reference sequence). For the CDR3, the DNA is TGTGCCAGCAGTCCCACCGGGACAGGGGGGTCACCCCTCCACTTT. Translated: CASSPTGTGGSPLHF.

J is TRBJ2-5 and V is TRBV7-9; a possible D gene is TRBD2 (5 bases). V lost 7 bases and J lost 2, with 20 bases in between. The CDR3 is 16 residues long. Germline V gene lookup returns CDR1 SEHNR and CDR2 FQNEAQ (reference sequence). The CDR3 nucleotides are TGTGCCAGCACCCAAGGAAGTGTTGGCGGGCAAGAGACCCAGTACTTC. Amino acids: CASTQGSVGGQETQYF.

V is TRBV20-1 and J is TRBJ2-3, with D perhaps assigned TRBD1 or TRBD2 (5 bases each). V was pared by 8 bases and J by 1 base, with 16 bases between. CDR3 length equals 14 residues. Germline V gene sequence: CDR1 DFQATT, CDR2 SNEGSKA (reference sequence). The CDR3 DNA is TGCAGTACGGAGGCCTTGGGGCGCACAGATACGCAGTATTTT. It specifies CSTEALGRTDTQYF.

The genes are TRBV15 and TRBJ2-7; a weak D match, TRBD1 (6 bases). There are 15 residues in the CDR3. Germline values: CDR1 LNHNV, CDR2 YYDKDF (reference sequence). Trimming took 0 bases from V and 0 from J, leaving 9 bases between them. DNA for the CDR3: TGTGCCACCAGCAGAGAACCGACAGGCTCCTACGAGCAGTACTTC. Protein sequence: CATSREPTGSYEQYF.

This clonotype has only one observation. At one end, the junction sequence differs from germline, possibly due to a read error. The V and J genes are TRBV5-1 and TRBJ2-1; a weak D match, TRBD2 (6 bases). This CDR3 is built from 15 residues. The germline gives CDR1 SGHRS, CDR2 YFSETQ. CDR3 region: CASSLGRESYKEQFF. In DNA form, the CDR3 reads TGCGCCAGCAGCTTGGGGCGGGAATCCTACAAGGAGCAGTTCTTC.

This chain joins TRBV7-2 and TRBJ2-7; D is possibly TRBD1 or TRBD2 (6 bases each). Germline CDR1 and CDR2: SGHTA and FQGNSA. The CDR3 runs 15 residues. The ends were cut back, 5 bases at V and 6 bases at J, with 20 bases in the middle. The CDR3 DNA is TGTGCCAGCAGCACAAAGAGAAGGGGGGCGGGCGAGCAGTACTTC. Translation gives CASSTKRRGAGEQYF.

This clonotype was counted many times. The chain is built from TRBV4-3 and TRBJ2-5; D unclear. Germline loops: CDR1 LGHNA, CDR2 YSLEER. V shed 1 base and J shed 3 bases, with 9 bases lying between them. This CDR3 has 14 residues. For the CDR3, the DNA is TGCGCCAGCAGCCAAGTTACTGGGGAAGAGACCCAGTACTTC. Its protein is CASSQVTGEETQYF.

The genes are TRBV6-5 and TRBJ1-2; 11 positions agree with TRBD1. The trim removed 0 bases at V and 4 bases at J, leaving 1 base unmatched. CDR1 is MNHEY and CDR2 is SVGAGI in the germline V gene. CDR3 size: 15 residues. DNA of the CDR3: TGTGCCAGCAGTTACTCGGGACAGGGGGTCTATGGCTACACCTTC. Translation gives CASSYSGQGVYGYTF.